The text below deals with one T cell receptor beta chain. Antigen unknown. The data were obtained in a study of naive CD8 T cells in extremely preterm neonates. The wider study: Reported adult age range differs: roughly 25-50 years versus about 20-50 years. Findings and limits, study-wide: Term neonates around 0.39%, young children 0.025% to 0.035%, adults about 0.01%; preterm neonates shared roughly 2.8%.

Clones were sequenced by immunoSEQ multiplex PCR, and TCRdb holds only the in-frame ones, with some missing. The sample shows about 5,900 clones, about 98% of them seen only once. Germline assignment: CDR1 SGHDT and CDR2 YYEEEE. Trimming removed 1 base at V and 4 bases at J, with 9 bases between. The CDR3 extends over 14 amino acids. The sequenced sample was naive CD8+ T cells from blood. This chain connects TRBV5-6 to TRBJ1-3; D is undetermined. This receptor was identified in a human donor in good health. CDR3 nucleotides: TGTGCCAGCAGCTTGTCCGGAGGGGGAAACACCATATATTTT. Its protein product is CASSLSGGGNTIYF.